The rows below give T cell receptor beta chains drawn from one sample of a study of a mutant IDH1 vaccine in newly diagnosed glioma. Clones were read by immunoSEQ multiplex PCR, and TCRdb kept only the in-frame ones, dropping some. This sample carries 35,000 to 45,000 clones, around 83% of them seen once, and the ten largest clones take roughly 5.6%. No antigen has been assigned to these receptors. This specimen consisted of PBMCs, obtained from a glioma patient whose treatment included an IDH1 peptide vaccine. The receptor source for this set is a woman in her forties or fifties with glioma. Both conserved end residues are part of each CDR3. A D gene is named only where the DNA matches it firmly. Only some rows state a clone size, as once, few, many or a class for expanded clones.

v_call,d_call,clone_size,j_call,cdr3_nt,cdr3_aa
TRBV19,NA,NA,TRBJ1-1,TGTGCCAGTAGCTCCCGCCCGGGGGAGGATGCTTTCTTT,CASSSRPGEDAFF
TRBV6-5,NA,NA,TRBJ1-1,TGTGCCAGCACCCTATTACCGGGACTTGAAGCTTTCTTT,CASTLLPGLEAFF
TRBV28,TRBD1,NA,TRBJ1-5,TGTGCCAGCAGTGTGGACAGGGCCCAGCATTTT,CASSVDRAQHF
TRBV5-4,TRBD2,NA,TRBJ2-3,TGTGCCAGCAGCCGGACGGATAGCGGGGGGTGGGAGTCGCAGTATTTT,CASSRTDSGGWESQYF
TRBV5-8,TRBD1,NA,TRBJ1-2,TGTGCCAGCAGCCCGGGACAGAGCATCAGATATGGCTACACCTTC,CASSPGQSIRYGYTF
TRBV6-5,NA,NA,TRBJ1-1,TGTGCCAGCAGTACGGGCCGGGTAGGGGTTCCTGAAGCTTTCTTT,CASSTGRVGVPEAFF
TRBV11-3,TRBD2,NA,TRBJ2-2,TGTGCCAGCAGCTGGGGCTTTAGCGGGGGAACCGGGGAGCTGTTTTTT,CASSWGFSGGTGELFF
TRBV27,NA,NA,TRBJ2-7,TGTGCCAGCAGTTTATCTGCCGGAACGTACTACGAGCAGTACTTC,CASSLSAGTYYEQYF
TRBV29-1,TRBD1,NA,TRBJ1-2,TGCAGCGTAACAGGGGGCGATCGTGGCTACACCTTC,CSVTGGDRGYTF
TRBV29-1,NA,NA,TRBJ2-3,TGCAGCGTTGTTCCGGGGGCGCGAGGAGATACGCAGTATTTT,CSVVPGARGDTQYF
TRBV30,TRBD1,few,TRBJ1-1,TGTGCCTGGAGTAATAGACAGGGCGGTATCGCTGAAGCTTTCTTT,CAWSNRQGGIAEAFF
TRBV28,NA,few,TRBJ1-5,TGTGCCAGCAGTTTAGGTCAGCCCCAGCATTTT,CASSLGQPQHF
TRBV7-9,NA,few,TRBJ1-5,TGTGCCAGCAGCCCAGATCGGCCCACTGGTCAGCCCCAGCATTTT,CASSPDRPTGQPQHF
TRBV2,NA,NA,TRBJ1-2,TGTGCCAGCAACTGGGAACGCCGGGAGGGCTACACCTTC,CASNWERREGYTF
TRBV7-9,NA,NA,TRBJ2-7,TGTGCCAGCAGCCCCTCAAGTCCCGAGCAGTACTTC,CASSPSSPEQYF
TRBV7-2,NA,NA,TRBJ1-1,TGTGCCAGCAGCCCGTCGGGACGGATCACTGAAGCTTTCTTT,CASSPSGRITEAFF
TRBV18,NA,few,TRBJ2-7,TGTGCCAGCTCACCACGCGACCAGGCTCCCGAGCAGTACTTC,CASSPRDQAPEQYF
TRBV9,NA,few,TRBJ1-6,TGTGCCAGCAGCGTAGGAGTAGGACAGCATTCACCCCTCCACTTT,CASSVGVGQHSPLHF
TRBV18,NA,NA,TRBJ2-7,TGTGCCAGCTCACCACAGGGCCTAATCTCCTACGAGCAGTACTTC,CASSPQGLISYEQYF
TRBV14,NA,NA,TRBJ2-1,TGTGCCAGCAGACGCGACAGCGGAGGGCGAGGGGAGCAGTTCTTC,CASRRDSGGRGEQFF
TRBV15,NA,few,TRBJ2-3,TGTGCCACCAGCAGATTCCCTCGGGACAACAGCACAGATACGCAGTATTTT,CATSRFPRDNSTDTQYF
TRBV6-1,NA,NA,TRBJ1-6,TGTGCCAGCAGCGGATCCGGGTATAATTCACCCCTCCACTTT,CASSGSGYNSPLHF
TRBV6-5,NA,NA,TRBJ2-4,TGTGCCAGCAGCCGGGCGGGCAGTGCCAAAAACATTCAGTACTTC,CASSRAGSAKNIQYF
TRBV30,NA,once,TRBJ2-7,TGTGCCTGGAGTGGATGGAGGGTGCCCTACGAGCAGTACTTC,CAWSGWRVPYEQYF
TRBV30,NA,few,TRBJ1-5,TGTGCCTGGAGTGTGGGTGGGCGCAATCAGCCCCAGCATTTT,CAWSVGGRNQPQHF
TRBV14,NA,NA,TRBJ2-5,TGTGCCAGCAGCCAAATGGTTTCGGAGACCCAGTACTTC,CASSQMVSETQYF
TRBV11-2,TRBD1,NA,TRBJ1-2,TGTGCCAGCAGCTTAGACAGTGGAGGGACAGGCTATGGCTACACCTTC,CASSLDSGGTGYGYTF
TRBV19,TRBD1,NA,TRBJ1-2,TGTGCCAGTAGTATGGGGACAGAAACTATCTATGGCTACACCTTC,CASSMGTETIYGYTF
TRBV7-9,TRBD1,once,TRBJ1-1,TGTGCCAGCAGCTTGGGGACAGGGGGCGGAGACACTGAAGCTTTCTTT,CASSLGTGGGDTEAFF
TRBV15,TRBD1,NA,TRBJ2-7,TGTGCCACCAGCCGGGACAGCTACGAGCAGTACTTC,CATSRDSYEQYF
TRBV6-5,NA,NA,TRBJ1-1,TGTGCCAGCAGTTACTTGGCCGGAGCCGAAGCTTTCTTT,CASSYLAGAEAFF
TRBV11-2,TRBD2,once,TRBJ2-1,TGTGCCAGCAGTCCTCCCCCAGCGGGGAGCTACAATGAGCAGTTCTTC,CASSPPPAGSYNEQFF
TRBV4-2,NA,NA,TRBJ1-1,TGTGCCAGCAGCCAAGATCAGGGTATGAACACTGAAGCTTTCTTT,CASSQDQGMNTEAFF
TRBV7-9,TRBD1,NA,TRBJ1-4,TGTGCCAGCAGCCCTAGGGACAGAGATAATGAAAAACTGTTTTTT,CASSPRDRDNEKLFF
TRBV5-4,TRBD1,NA,TRBJ1-2,TGTGCCAGCAGCTCCGTGGGACAGGGCCTCCATGGCTACACCTTC,CASSSVGQGLHGYTF
TRBV5-4,TRBD1,NA,TRBJ1-1,TGTGCCAGCAGCCTGGGACAGAAGAACACTGAAGCTTTCTTT,CASSLGQKNTEAFF
TRBV30,NA,NA,TRBJ1-5,TGTGCCTGGAGTGTAGATAGCAATCAGCCCCAGCATTTT,CAWSVDSNQPQHF
TRBV29-1,NA,NA,TRBJ2-7,TGCAGCGTTGAAGATAAGTCAGGGGTCTCCGAGCAGTACTTC,CSVEDKSGVSEQYF
TRBV6-5,TRBD1,few,TRBJ1-1,TGTGCCAGCAGCCCTACAGGGACAGTGGATCCTGAAGCTTTCTTT,CASSPTGTVDPEAFF
TRBV6-1,TRBD1,NA,TRBJ1-5,TGTGCCAGCAGTGCCGGACCGACAGGGCATCAGCCCCAGCATTTT,CASSAGPTGHQPQHF
TRBV5-4,NA,few,TRBJ1-1,TGTGCCAGCAGCTTGAACAGGAACACTGAAGCTTTCTTT,CASSLNRNTEAFF